Given below is one TCR beta chain in context. The record originates from a study of shared clonotypes between healthy human individuals. The CDR3 consists of 13 residues. Germline V gives CDR1 GTSNPN, CDR2 SVGIG (reference sequence). Between the trimmed V and J ends, which lost 3 bases and 10 bases, there was a span of 16 bases. Some clones are missing from TCRdb's copy, which holds only in-frame ones; the method was immunoSEQ multiplex PCR. Counted here are about 1.5 million clones, around 98% occurring once; the ten biggest clones make up approximately 0.45%. Each sample came from a Caucasian adult donor living in Nashville, Tennessee.

Sequencing used naive CD4+ T cells sorted from blood. This sample's subset: CD45RA+ positively selected. The source of this sequence is a man aged 30 to 45 in good health. This chain uses TRBV30 with TRBJ2-1; D perhaps matches TRBD2 (6 bases). The CDR3 nucleotides read TGTGCCTGGAGCGCCACATATGGAGGGGAGCAGTTCTTC. Translating it yields CAWSATYGGEQFF.